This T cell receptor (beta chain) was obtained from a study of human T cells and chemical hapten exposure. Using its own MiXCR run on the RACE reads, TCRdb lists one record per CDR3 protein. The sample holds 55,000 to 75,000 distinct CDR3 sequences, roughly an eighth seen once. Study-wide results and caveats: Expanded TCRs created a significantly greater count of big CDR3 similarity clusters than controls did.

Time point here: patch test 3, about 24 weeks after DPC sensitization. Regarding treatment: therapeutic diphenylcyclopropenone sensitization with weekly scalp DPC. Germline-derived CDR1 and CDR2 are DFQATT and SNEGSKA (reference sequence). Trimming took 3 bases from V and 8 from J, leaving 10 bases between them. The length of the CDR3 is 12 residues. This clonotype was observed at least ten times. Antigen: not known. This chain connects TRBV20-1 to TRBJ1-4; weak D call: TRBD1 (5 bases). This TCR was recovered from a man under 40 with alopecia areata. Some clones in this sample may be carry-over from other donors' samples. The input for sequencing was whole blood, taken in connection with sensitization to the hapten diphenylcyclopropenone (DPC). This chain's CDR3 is CSASMNREKLFF. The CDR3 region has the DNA TGCAGTGCTAGCATGAACAGGGAAAAACTGTTTTTT.